One sample yielded the 5 T cell receptor beta chains listed below, sequenced in a study of T cell responses to AZD1222 COVID-19 vaccine. Using immunoSEQ multiplex PCR, the repertoire was profiled, and TCRdb retains in-frame clones only, with some absent. The table has 140,000 to 150,000 clones, 75% to 90% seen once. The sample was peripheral blood, taken on day 0 of MenACWY control vaccination. The source of these receptors is an adult in good health.

The chain combines TRBV10-3 with TRBJ2-3; the D is unclear. The CDR3 length is 15 residues. In germline, CDR1 is ENHRY, CDR2 SYGVKD. Trimming stripped 0 bases from V and 7 bases from J, with 14 bases between. The CDR3 loop reads CAISESSGRLNTQYF. For the CDR3, the DNA is TGTGCCATCAGTGAGTCGTCAGGCCGTTTAAATACGCAGTATTTT.

V and J are TRBV2 and TRBJ1-1, with no clear D. The ends were cut back, 3 bases at V and 5 bases at J, with 10 bases in the middle. Germline V CDR1 and CDR2: SNHLY, FYNNEI. This CDR3 has 13 residues. CDR3 protein: CASSDLLGTEAFF. The CDR3 DNA follows: TGTGCCAGCAGTGACCTCTTGGGGACTGAAGCTTTCTTT.

The CDR3: CASSKRETGTDTQYF. The CDR3 bases are TGTGCCAGCAGTAAGCGGGAGACGGGCACAGATACGCAGTATTTT. V gene TRBV28 combines with J gene TRBJ2-3; 8 bases are a match to TRBD2. Germline trimming cut 5 bases from V and 1 base from J; bases unmatched to any gene: 5. Germline V gives CDR1 MDHEN, CDR2 SYDVKM. The CDR3 sequence is 15 residues long.

V is TRBV2 and J is TRBJ1-3; tentative D call: TRBD1 (5 bases). The germline V gene has CDR1 SNHLY and CDR2 FYNNEI. The CDR3 sequence is 17 residues long. Trimming removed 2 bases at V and 7 bases at J, with 21 bases between. CDR3 sequence: CASSEPGPGGPSNTIYF. In DNA, the CDR3 is TGTGCCAGCAGTGAACCGGGACCGGGTGGTCCATCGAACACCATATATTTT.

This chain joins TRBV6-5 and TRBJ1-6, with D unresolved. V was pared by 5 bases and J by 12 bases, with 8 bases between. CDR1 and CDR2 from the germline V gene are MNHEY and SVGAGI. The CDR3 is 11 amino acids. This chain's CDR3 is CASSSQVPLHF. The CDR3 DNA follows: TGTGCCAGCAGTAGCCAGGTACCCCTCCACTTT.